These 21 T cell receptor beta chains were all obtained from the same sample, sequenced in a study of blood T cells in healthy people across ages. Then a second PCR, running roughly 7 to 11 cycles, was carried out with a sample-barcoded 5' primer and a J-beta primer mix. MiXCR, run by TCRdb on the 5' RACE reads, gives a single entry per CDR3 protein. This table has about 570,000 distinct CDR3 sequences, approximately 25% appearing once. Sequencing used blood. These receptors originate from a woman between 65 and 79 years old in good health.

This clonotype was seen a few times. The rearrangement joins TRBV12-5 to TRBJ2-7; 9 bases are shared with TRBD1. The J call is doubtful: the DNA matches TRBJ2-1 better. The CDR3 sequence is 17 residues long. From germline, CDR1 is LGHNT and CDR2 FRNRAP. The CDR3 nucleotides are TGTGCTAGTGGTTCCCCCCCCGGGACAGGGACCTACAATGAGCAGTTCTTC. It is translated as CASGSPPGTGTYNEQFF.

This clonotype was found a few times. The J gene is TRBJ2-5, the V gene TRBV27; 9 bases are a match to TRBD1. The tail of the sequence fits TRBJ2-1 better, so the J call may be wrong. The CDR3 consists of 16 residues. Germline CDR1 reads MNHEY; CDR2 reads SMNVEV (reference sequence). CDR3 sequence: CASISKAGTGYNEQFF. The CDR3 region has the DNA TGTGCCAGCATTTCCAAAGCCGGGACAGGGTACAATGAGCAGTTCTTC.

This clonotype was picked up a small number of times. The V gene is TRBV7-2, the J gene TRBJ1-1; D may be TRBD1 (6 bases). CDR1 and CDR2 from the germline V gene are SGHTA and FQGNSA. V was clipped by 1 base and J by 8 bases, with 11 bases between them. There are 13 residues in the CDR3. CDR3 in DNA: TGTGCCAGCAGCTTAGACGGACAGAGAGAAGCTTTCTTT. It translates to CASSLDGQREAFF.

This clonotype occurred a few times. The chain couples TRBV11-3 to TRBJ1-4, with a tentative D call TRBD1 (6 bases). Trimming took off 1 base at V and 4 bases at J, with 13 bases between the two ends. The CDR3 consists of 16 residues. Germline V gene lookup returns CDR1 SGHNT and CDR2 YENEEA. The CDR3 is CASSLGRRDINEKLFF. CDR3 nucleotide sequence: TGTGCCAGCAGCTTAGGGCGGCGGGACATTAATGAAAAACTGTTTTTT.

The rearrangement links TRBV11-1 to TRBJ1-1, with a tentative D call TRBD1 (5 bases). The CDR3 is 16 residues long. Germline CDR1 and CDR2: SGHAT and FQDESV (reference sequence). V gave up 1 base and J gave up 1 base, with 13 bases separating them. As DNA, the CDR3 is TGTGCCAGCAGCTTAGTCGGGGCCAGCTCGAACACTGAAGCTTTCTTT. This translates into CASSLVGASSNTEAFF.

The rearrangement uses TRBV7-7 and TRBJ2-3; 8 nucleotides agree with TRBD2. Per germline, CDR1 SSHAT and CDR2 FNYEAQ (reference sequence). The V segment lost 1 base and the J segment 3 bases; nucleotides outside the gene matches: 3. The CDR3 covers 15 residues. Here the CDR3 DNA reads TGTGCCAGCAGCTTAGGCGGGACTAGGACAGATACGCAGTATTTT. As protein: CASSLGGTRTDTQYF.

This clonotype came up once. Written as DNA, the CDR3 is TGTGCCAGCTCGGCGGGACAGGGGGATACGGCCATTCAGTACTTC. Translating it yields CASSAGQGDTAIQYF. The chain couples TRBV18 to TRBJ2-4; TRBD1 matches at 11 bases. This CDR3 contains 15 residues. From germline, CDR1 is KGHSH and CDR2 LQKENI. V gave up 6 bases and J gave up 9 bases; unmatched junction bases: 10.

The table lists this clonotype with a few counts. This rearrangement joins TRBV6-1 to TRBJ1-4; TRBD1 aligns across 9 bases. This CDR3 spans 15 amino acids. From germline, CDR1 is MNHNS and CDR2 SASEGT. V was pared by 2 bases and J by 4 bases, with 2 bases of the junction left unmatched. CDR3 residues: CASSEMTGGNEKLFF. The CDR3 coding sequence is TGTGCCAGCAGTGAAATGACAGGGGGTAATGAAAAACTGTTTTTT.

The rearrangement links TRBV6-6 to TRBJ1-1; D call uncertain. Trimming stripped 8 bases from V and 4 bases from J, with 11 bases between. Germline lookup yields CDR1 MNHNY and CDR2 SVGAGI (reference sequence). There are 12 residues in the CDR3. The CDR3 protein is CASDHAGTEAFF. CDR3 nucleotides: TGTGCCAGCGACCATGCAGGCACTGAAGCTTTCTTT.

The rearrangement joins TRBV5-1 to TRBJ2-7; D is undetermined. Trimming took off 4 bases at V and 3 bases at J, with 11 bases between the two ends. The germline V gene encodes CDR1 SGHRS and CDR2 YFSETQ. This CDR3 comprises 13 residues. The CDR3 loop is CASSGPDDYEQYF. CDR3 nucleotide sequence: TGCGCCAGCAGCGGACCCGATGACTACGAGCAGTACTTC. Based on the CDR3 plus reference TRBV5-1 and TRBJ2-7, the full variable domain is KAGVTQTPRYLIKTRGQQVTLSCSPISGHRSVSWYQQTPGQGLQFLFEYFSETQRNKGNFPGRFSGRQFSNSRSEMNVSTLELGDSALYLCASSGPDDYEQYFGPGTRLTVT.

The gene calls are TRBV7-9 and TRBJ2-4; 14 bases are shared with TRBD2. Trimming removed 5 bases from V and 4 bases from J; junction bases left unmatched: 7. Germline loops: CDR1 SEHNR, CDR2 FQNEAQ (reference sequence). CDR3 length: 17 amino acids. CDR3 in DNA: TGTGCCAGCAGCCCCCAGGGACTAGCGGGGGAAAAAAACATTCAGTACTTC. This codes for CASSPQGLAGEKNIQYF.

The chain has TRBV7-2 and TRBJ2-5; possible D gene TRBD1, 6 bases. The J call could be wrong; TRBJ2-7 is a better fit for the DNA end. The CDR3 sequence is 12 residues long. Germline V gene lookup returns CDR1 SGHTA and CDR2 FQGNSA. The chain's CDR3 is CASRGTGFEQYF. As DNA, the CDR3 is TGTGCCAGCAGAGGAACAGGGTTCGAGCAGTACTTC.

V and J are TRBV29-1 and TRBJ1-6; 11 bases match TRBD1. CDR1 is SQVTM and CDR2 is ANQGSEA in the germline V gene. Trimming cost V 6 bases and J 9 bases; bases outside gene matches: 4. The CDR3 runs 13 residues. The chain's CDR3 is CSVGQGAASPLHF. As DNA, the CDR3 is TGCAGCGTCGGACAGGGGGCAGCTTCACCCCTCCACTTT.

The chain recombines TRBV6-2 or TRBV6-3 with TRBJ2-7; D may be TRBD1 (6 bases). Trimming took off 5 bases at V and 0 bases at J, with 11 bases between the two ends. The CDR3 runs to 14 residues. Germline V gene data show CDR1 as MNHEY and CDR2 as SVGEGT. The DNA of the CDR3 is TGTGCCAGCAGTACTCGGACAGACTCCTACGAGCAGTACTTC. It codes for CASSTRTDSYEQYF.

This clonotype occurred many times. The chain carries TRBV5-6 and TRBJ2-7; no clear D. From germline, CDR1 is SGHDT and CDR2 YYEEEE. Trimming took 3 bases from V and 3 from J, leaving 16 bases between them. The CDR3 runs to 15 residues. The CDR3 protein is CASSWTPVVYYEQYF. CDR3 nucleotide sequence: TGTGCCAGCAGCTGGACCCCTGTCGTTTACTACGAGCAGTACTTC. The full variable domain, with the rest looked up from reference TRBV5-6 and TRBJ2-7, is DAGVTQSPTHLIKTRGQQVTLRCSPKSGHDTVSWYQQALGQGPQFIFQYYEEEERQRGNFPDRFSGHQFPNYSSELNVNALLLGDSALYLCASSWTPVVYYEQYFGPGTRLTVT.

The chain has TRBV6-1 and TRBJ1-4, with a possible D match to TRBD1 (5 bases). From germline, CDR1 is MNHNS and CDR2 SASEGT. V gave up 4 bases and J gave up 5 bases, with 11 bases separating them. This CDR3 spans 14 amino acids. The CDR3 reads CASSVTQGNEKLFF. CDR3 in DNA: TGTGCCAGCAGTGTTACTCAGGGAAATGAAAAACTGTTTTTT.

This clonotype was found a few times. The V and J genes are TRBV6-6 and TRBJ1-1; D perhaps matches TRBD1 (5 bases). From germline, CDR1 is MNHNY and CDR2 SVGAGI (reference sequence). With 2 bases removed from V and 4 bases from J, the gap between germline ends came to 20 bases. This CDR3 contains 17 residues. The CDR3 region is CASSYDPGRTRGTEAFF. The CDR3 nucleotides read TGTGCCAGCAGTTACGATCCGGGGCGGACCCGAGGCACTGAAGCTTTCTTT.

The chain employs TRBV15 and TRBJ2-1, with D uncertain. The CDR3 covers 13 residues. Germline-derived CDR1 and CDR2 are LNHNV and YYDKDF (reference sequence). The V gene lost 0 bases and the J gene lost 5 bases, with 5 bases spanning the gap. The CDR3 nucleotides are TGTGCCACCAGCAGAGATATGAACAATGAGCAGTTCTTC. Translating gives CATSRDMNNEQFF.

This clonotype turned up a few times. The chain uses TRBV12-3 or TRBV12-4 and TRBJ1-4; D is unresolved. Trimming shortened V by 1 base and J by 3 bases, and 9 bases separated the two germline ends. This CDR3 spans 15 amino acids. The CDR3 protein is CASSLVRTANEKLFF. The CDR3 DNA sequence: TGTGCCAGCAGTTTAGTTCGGACGGCTAATGAAAAACTGTTTTTT.

The J gene is TRBJ1-2, the V gene TRBV5-1, with 7 nucleotides matching TRBD1. V lost 4 bases, J lost 7 bases, and 7 bases stayed unmatched. The CDR3 is made up of 13 amino acids. Germline assignment: CDR1 SGHRS and CDR2 YFSETQ. This chain's CDR3 is CASSLNSGGGYTF. CDR3 nucleotide sequence: TGCGCCAGCAGCCTAAATTCAGGGGGTGGCTACACCTTC.

The J gene is TRBJ2-5, the V gene TRBV29-1, with TRBD1 matching 9 bases. Trimming took 5 bases from V and 0 from J; bases not matched to a gene: 4. The CDR3 totals 14 residues. Germline lookup yields CDR1 SQVTM and CDR2 ANQGSEA. CDR3 in amino acids: CSVWDRAYQETQYF. In DNA, the CDR3 is TGCAGCGTTTGGGACAGGGCGTACCAAGAGACCCAGTACTTC.